The clone carrying this T cell receptor beta chain was seen only once. The data are from a study of blood T cell repertoires in COVID-19. Study context: The origin of the acute and convalescent COVID-19 samples was the United States, Italy and Spain. Sources were T cells, B-cell-depleted T cells, or PBMCs; the material itself was cDNA or gDNA.

Per the original data handling: Reference gene primer amplification yielded estimated nucleated cell counts. Produced via immunoSEQ multiplex PCR; TCRdb's table is partial and in-frame only. V and J calls and clone size come straight from that table; D and trimming were deduced from the DNA. The sample holds 55,000 to 65,000 clones, approximately 84% seen once. The sequence derives from a human donor in a cohort sampled during active COVID-19. The sample comprised peripheral blood.

The CDR3 loop reads CASSFQGTWATEAFF. CDR3 bases: TGTGCCAGTAGTTTCCAGGGGACCTGGGCGACTGAAGCTTTCTTT. The rearrangement links TRBV19 to TRBJ1-1; D might be TRBD1 (6 bases). Trimming pared 5 bases from V and 5 bases from J, leaving 18 bases between. This CDR3 has 15 amino acids. The germline CDR1 and CDR2 sequences are LNHDA and SQIVND (reference sequence).